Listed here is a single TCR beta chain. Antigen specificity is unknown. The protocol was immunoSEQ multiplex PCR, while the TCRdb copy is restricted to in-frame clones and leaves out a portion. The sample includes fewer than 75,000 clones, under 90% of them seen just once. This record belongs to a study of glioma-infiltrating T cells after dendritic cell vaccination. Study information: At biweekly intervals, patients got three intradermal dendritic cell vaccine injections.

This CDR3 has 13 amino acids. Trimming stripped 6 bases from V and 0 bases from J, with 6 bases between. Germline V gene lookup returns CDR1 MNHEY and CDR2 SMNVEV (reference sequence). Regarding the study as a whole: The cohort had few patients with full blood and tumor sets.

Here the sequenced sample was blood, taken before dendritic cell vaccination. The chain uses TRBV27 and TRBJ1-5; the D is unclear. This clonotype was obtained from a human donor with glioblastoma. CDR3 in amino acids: CASSANSNQPQHF. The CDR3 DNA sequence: TGTGCCAGCAGCGCGAATAGCAATCAGCCCCAGCATTTT.